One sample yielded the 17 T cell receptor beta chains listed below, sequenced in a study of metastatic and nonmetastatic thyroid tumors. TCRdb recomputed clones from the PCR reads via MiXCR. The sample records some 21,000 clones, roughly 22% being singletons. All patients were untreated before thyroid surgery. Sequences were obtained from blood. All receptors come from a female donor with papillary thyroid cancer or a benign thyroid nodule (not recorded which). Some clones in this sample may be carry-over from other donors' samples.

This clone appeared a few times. The CDR3 here is CASSLRGTGGNQPQHF. The CDR3, as DNA: TGTGCCAGCAGTTTAAGGGGGACAGGGGGAAATCAGCCCCAGCATTTT. The V call is TRBV28, the J call TRBJ1-5; TRBD1 matches 11 bases. Trimming removed 2 bases from V and 4 bases from J; junction bases left unmatched: 4. In germline, CDR1 is MDHEN, CDR2 SYDVKM. The length of the CDR3 is 16 residues.

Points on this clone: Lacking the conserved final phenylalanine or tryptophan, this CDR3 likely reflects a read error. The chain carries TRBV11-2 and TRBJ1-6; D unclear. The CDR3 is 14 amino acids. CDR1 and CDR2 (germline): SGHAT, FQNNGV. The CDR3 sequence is CASSYRGNNSPLHI. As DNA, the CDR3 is TGTGCAAGCAGCTACCGAGGGAATAATTCACCCCTCCACATT.

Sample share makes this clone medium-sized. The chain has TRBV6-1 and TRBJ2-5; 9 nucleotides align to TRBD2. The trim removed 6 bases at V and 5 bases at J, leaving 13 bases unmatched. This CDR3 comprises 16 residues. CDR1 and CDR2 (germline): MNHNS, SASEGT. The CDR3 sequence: CASRGVRVAGEETQYF. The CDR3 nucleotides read TGTGCCAGCAGGGGGGTGAGGGTAGCGGGAGAGGAGACCCAGTACTTC.

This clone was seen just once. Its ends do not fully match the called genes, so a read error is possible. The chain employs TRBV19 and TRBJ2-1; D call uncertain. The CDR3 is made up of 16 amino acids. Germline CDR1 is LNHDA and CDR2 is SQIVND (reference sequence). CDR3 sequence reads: CASSSRGWSQVNDQFF. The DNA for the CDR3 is TGTGCCAGTAGTTCGCGTGGCTGGAGTCAGGTCAATGATCAGTTCTTC.

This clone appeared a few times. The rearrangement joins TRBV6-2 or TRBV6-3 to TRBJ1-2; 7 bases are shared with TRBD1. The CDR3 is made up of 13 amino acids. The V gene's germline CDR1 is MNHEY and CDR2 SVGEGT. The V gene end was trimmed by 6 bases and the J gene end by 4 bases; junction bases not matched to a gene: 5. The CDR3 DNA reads TGTGCCAGCAGGGGGACAGCGATCTATGGCTACACCTTC. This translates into CASRGTAIYGYTF.

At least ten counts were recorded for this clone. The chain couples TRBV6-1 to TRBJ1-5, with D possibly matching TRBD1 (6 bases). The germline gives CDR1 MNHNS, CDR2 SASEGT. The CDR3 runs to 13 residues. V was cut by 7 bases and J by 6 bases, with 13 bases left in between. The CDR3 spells CASKTGLGQPQHF. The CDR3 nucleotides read TGTGCCAGCAAAACAGGGCTTGGTCAGCCCCAGCATTTT.

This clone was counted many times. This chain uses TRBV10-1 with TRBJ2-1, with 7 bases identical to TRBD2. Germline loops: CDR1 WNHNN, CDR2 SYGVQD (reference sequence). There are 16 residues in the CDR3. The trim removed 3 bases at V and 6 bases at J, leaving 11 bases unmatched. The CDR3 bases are TGCGCCAGCAGTGAAGGTTTGAGACTAGCTCGCAATGAGCAGTTCTTC. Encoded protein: CASSEGLRLARNEQFF.

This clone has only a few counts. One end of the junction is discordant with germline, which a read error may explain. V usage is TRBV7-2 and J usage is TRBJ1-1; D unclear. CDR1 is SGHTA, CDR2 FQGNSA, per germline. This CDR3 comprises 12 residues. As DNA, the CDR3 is TGTGCCAGCAGCTTAGATCGGGCTGAATCTTTCTTT. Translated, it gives CASSLDRAESFF.

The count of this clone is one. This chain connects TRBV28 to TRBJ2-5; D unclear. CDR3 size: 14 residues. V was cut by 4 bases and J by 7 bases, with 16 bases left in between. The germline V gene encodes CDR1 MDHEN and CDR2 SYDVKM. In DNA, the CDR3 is TGTGCCAGCAGTTCACCAGACACTCCGGGGACCCAGTACTTC. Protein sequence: CASSSPDTPGTQYF.

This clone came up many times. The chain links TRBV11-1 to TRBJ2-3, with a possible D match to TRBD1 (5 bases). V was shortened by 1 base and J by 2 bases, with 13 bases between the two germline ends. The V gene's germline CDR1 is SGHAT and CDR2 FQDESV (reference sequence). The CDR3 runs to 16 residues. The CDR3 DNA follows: TGTGCCAGCAGCTTAGAGGGGCAGCGATACACAGATACGCAGTATTTT. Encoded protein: CASSLEGQRYTDTQYF.

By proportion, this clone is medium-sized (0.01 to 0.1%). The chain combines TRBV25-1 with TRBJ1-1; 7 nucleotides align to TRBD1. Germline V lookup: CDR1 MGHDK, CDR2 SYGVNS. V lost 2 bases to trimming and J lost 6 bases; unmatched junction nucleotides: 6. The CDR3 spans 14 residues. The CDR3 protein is CASSEPGGIAEAFF. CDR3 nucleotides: TGTGCCAGCAGTGAACCAGGGGGGATCGCTGAAGCTTTCTTT.

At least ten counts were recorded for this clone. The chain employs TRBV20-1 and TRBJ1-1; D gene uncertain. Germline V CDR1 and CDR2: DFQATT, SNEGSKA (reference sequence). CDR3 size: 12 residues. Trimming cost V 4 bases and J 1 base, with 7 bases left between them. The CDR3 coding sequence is TGCAGTGCTACAAGAGAGAACACTGAAGCTTTCTTT. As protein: CSATRENTEAFF.

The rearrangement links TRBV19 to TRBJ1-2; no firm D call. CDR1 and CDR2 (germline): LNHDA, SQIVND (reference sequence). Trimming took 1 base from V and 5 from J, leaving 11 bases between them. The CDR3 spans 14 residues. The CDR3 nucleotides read TGTGCCAGTAGTATAGTACGGTCGAGGTATGGCTACACCTTC. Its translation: CASSIVRSRYGYTF.

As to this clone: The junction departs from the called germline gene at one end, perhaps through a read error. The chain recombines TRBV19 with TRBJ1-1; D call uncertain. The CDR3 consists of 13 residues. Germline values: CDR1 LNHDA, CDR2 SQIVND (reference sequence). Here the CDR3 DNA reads TGTGTCAGTAGTATTTGGGGGAACACTGAAGCTTTCTTT. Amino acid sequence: CVSSIWGNTEAFF.

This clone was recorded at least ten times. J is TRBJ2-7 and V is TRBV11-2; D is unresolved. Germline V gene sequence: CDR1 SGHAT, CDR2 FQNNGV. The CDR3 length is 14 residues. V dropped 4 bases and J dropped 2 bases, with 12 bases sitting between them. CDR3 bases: TGTGCCAGCAGCTCATGGGCGACCGCCTACGAGCAGTACTTC. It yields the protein CASSSWATAYEQYF.

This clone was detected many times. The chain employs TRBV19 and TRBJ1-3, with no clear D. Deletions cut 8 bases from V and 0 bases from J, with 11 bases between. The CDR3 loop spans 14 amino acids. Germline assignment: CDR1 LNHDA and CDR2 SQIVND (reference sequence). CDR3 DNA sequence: TGTGCCAGTTACGATGGTAGCTCTGGAAACACCATATATTTT. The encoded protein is CASYDGSSGNTIYF.

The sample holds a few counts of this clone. CDR3 DNA: TGTGCCAGCAGTGAATGGGGGGGTGAAGGTATCAATTCACCCCTCCACTTT. It yields the protein CASSEWGGEGINSPLHF. The rearrangement uses TRBV6-1 and TRBJ1-6; D may be TRBD1 (5 bases). Trimming stripped 2 bases from V and 7 bases from J, with 18 bases between. CDR3 length: 17 residues. Germline-derived CDR1 and CDR2 are MNHNS and SASEGT.